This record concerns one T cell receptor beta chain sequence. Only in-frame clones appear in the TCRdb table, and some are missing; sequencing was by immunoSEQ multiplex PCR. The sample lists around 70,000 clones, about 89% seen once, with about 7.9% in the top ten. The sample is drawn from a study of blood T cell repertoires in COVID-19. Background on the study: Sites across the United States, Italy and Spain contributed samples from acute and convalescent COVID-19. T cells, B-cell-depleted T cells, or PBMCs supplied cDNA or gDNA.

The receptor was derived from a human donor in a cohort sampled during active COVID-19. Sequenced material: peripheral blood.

DNA for the CDR3: TGTGCCACCCGGACTAGTTCTTCCGACGATGAGCAGTTCTTC. Translation: CATRTSSSDDEQFF. V and J are TRBV19 and TRBJ2-1, with TRBD2 identical over 7 bases. This CDR3 comprises 14 residues. V lost 10 bases, J lost 8 bases, and 14 bases stayed unmatched. Per germline, CDR1 LNHDA and CDR2 SQIVND (reference sequence). The full variable domain, rest sourced from reference TRBV19 and TRBJ2-1, is DGGITQSPKYLFRKEGQNVTLSCEQNLNHDAMYWYRQDPGQGLRLIYYSQIVNDFQKGDIAEGYSVSREKKESFPLTVTSAQKNPTAFYLCATRTSSSDDEQFFGPGTRLTVL.